This T cell receptor (beta chain) was sequenced for a study of human T cells and chemical hapten exposure. Regarding the study as a whole: DPC sensitization did not alter TCRs above 1 in 1000 frequency. A positive correlation with patch test score was found for PT1 expanded TCR counts.

Sample time point: patch test 1, 2 weeks after DPC sensitization. Treatment: therapeutic diphenylcyclopropenone sensitization with weekly scalp DPC. A few counts support this clonotype. Its antigen is not known. Unique molecular identifiers were attached to individual cDNA molecules during library preparation. TCRdb re-called the RACE reads through MiXCR, storing one row per CDR3 protein. The table has about 70,000 distinct CDR3 sequences, roughly 9.8% seen once. Germline CDR1 SGHVS, CDR2 FNYEAQ. CDR3 size: 14 residues. Trimming cost V 5 bases and J 4 bases, with 15 bases left between them. The chain couples TRBV7-6 to TRBJ2-7; D remains ambiguous. This receptor was obtained from a woman aged 40 to 55 with alopecia areata. Some clones in this sample may be carry-over from other donors' samples. The sample here was whole blood, taken in connection with sensitization to the hapten diphenylcyclopropenone (DPC). CDR3: CASSLLEAEYEQYF. The CDR3 nucleotides read TGTGCCAGCAGCCTACTTGAGGCTGAATACGAGCAGTACTTC.